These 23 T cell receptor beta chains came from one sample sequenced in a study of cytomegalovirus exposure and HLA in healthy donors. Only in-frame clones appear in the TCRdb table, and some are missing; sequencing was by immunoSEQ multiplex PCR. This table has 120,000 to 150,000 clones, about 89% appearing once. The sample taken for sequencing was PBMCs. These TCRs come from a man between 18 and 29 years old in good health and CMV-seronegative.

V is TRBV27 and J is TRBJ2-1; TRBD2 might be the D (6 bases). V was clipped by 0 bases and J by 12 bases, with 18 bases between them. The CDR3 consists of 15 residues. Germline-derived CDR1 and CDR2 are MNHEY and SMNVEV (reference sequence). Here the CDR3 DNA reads TGTGCCAGCAGTTTATCACCCCCCTTAGCGGACGCGCAGTTCTTC. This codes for CASSLSPPLADAQFF.

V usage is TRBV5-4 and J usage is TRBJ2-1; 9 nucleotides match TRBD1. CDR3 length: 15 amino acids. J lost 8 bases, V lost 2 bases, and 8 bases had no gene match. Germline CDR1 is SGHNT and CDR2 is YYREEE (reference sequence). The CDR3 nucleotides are TGTGCCAGCAGCTTTAGAACAGGGGGCCGGGATGAGCAGTTCTTC. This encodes CASSFRTGGRDEQFF. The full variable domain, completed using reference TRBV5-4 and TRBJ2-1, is ETGVTQSPTHLIKTRGQQVTLRCSSQSGHNTVSWYQQALGQGPQFIFQYYREEENGRGNFPPRFSGLQFPNYSSELNVNALELDDSALYLCASSFRTGGRDEQFFGPGTRLTVL.

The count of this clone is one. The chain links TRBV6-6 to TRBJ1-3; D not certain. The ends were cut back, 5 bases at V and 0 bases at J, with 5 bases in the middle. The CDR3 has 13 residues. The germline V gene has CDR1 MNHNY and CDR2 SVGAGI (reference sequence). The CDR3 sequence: CASSTFSGNTIYF. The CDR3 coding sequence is TGTGCCAGCAGTACTTTCTCTGGAAACACCATATATTTT.

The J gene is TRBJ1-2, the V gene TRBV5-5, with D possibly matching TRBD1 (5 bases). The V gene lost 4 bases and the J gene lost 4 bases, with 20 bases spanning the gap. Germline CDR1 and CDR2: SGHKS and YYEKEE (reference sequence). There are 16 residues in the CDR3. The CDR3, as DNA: TGTGCCAGCAGCCTGGCCCCGGGGGTAGTGGGCTATGGCTACACCTTC. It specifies CASSLAPGVVGYGYTF. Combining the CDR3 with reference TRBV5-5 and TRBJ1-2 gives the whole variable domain DAGVTQSPTHLIKTRGQQVTLRCSPISGHKSVSWYQQVLGQGPQFIFQYYEKEERGRGNFPDRFSARQFPNYSSELNVNALLLGDSALYLCASSLAPGVVGYGYTFGSGTRLTVV.

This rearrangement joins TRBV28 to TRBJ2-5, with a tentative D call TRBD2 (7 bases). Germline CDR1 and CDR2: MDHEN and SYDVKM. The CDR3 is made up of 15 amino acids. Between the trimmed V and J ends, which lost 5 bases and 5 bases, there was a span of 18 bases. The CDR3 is CASSLTPGGQETQYF. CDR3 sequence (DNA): TGTGCCAGCAGTCTTACGCCGGGGGGCCAGGAGACCCAGTACTTC.

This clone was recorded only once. The CDR3 protein is CASRLGTSGSPREETQYF. The CDR3 bases are TGCGCCAGCAGACTCGGGACTAGCGGGAGCCCCCGGGAGGAGACCCAGTACTTC. J is TRBJ2-5 and V is TRBV4-1; 14 bases map to TRBD2. In germline, CDR1 is MGHRA, CDR2 YSYEKL. The CDR3 is made up of 18 amino acids. V gave up 6 bases and J gave up 5 bases; unmatched junction bases: 14.

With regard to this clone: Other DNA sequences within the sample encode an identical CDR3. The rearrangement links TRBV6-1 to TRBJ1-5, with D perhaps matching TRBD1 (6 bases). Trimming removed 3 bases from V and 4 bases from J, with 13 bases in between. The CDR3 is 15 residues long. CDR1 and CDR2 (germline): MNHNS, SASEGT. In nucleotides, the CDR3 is TGTGCCAGCAGTGAGGAAGGGGGTAGGAATCAGCCCCAGCATTTT. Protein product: CASSEEGGRNQPQHF.

The CDR3 reads CASSLSRLGEKLFF. The CDR3 nucleotides read TGTGCCAGCAGCTTAAGCCGCCTCGGGGAAAAACTGTTTTTT. The chain links TRBV7-2 to TRBJ1-4; no clear D. This CDR3 has 14 amino acids. In germline, CDR1 is SGHTA, CDR2 FQGNSA. Trimming removed 2 bases at V and 8 bases at J, with 12 bases between.

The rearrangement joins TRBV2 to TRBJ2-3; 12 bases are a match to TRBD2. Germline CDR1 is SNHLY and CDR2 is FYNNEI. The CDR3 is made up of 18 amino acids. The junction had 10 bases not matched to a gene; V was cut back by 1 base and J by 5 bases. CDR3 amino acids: CASSEESWTSGMVDTQYF. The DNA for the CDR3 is TGTGCCAGCAGTGAAGAGTCCTGGACTAGCGGGATGGTAGATACGCAGTATTTT.

DNA for the CDR3: TGCAGCGTTGGGCGGGAGTCTAATTACAATGAGCAGTTCTTC. It is translated as CSVGRESNYNEQFF. The chain carries TRBV29-1 and TRBJ2-1, with TRBD2 matching over 7 bases. The CDR3 runs 14 residues. V lost 4 bases to trimming and J lost 4 bases; unmatched junction nucleotides: 7. Germline values: CDR1 SQVTM, CDR2 ANQGSEA.

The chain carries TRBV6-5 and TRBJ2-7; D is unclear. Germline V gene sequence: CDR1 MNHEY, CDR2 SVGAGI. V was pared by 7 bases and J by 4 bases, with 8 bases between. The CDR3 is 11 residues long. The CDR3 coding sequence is TGTGCCAGCATCGGTCCTTACGAGCAGTACTTC. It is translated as CASIGPYEQYF.

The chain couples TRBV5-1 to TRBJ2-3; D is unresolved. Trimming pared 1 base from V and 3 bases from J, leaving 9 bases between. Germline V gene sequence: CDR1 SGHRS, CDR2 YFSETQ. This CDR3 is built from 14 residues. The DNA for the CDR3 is TGCGCCAGCAGCTTGTGGGCAGCAACAGATACGCAGTATTTT. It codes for CASSLWAATDTQYF.

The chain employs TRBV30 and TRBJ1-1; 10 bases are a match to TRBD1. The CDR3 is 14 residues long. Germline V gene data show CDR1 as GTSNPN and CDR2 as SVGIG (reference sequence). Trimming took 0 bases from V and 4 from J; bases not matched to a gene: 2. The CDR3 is CAWSVGQGGTEAFF. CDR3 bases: TGTGCCTGGAGTGTAGGACAGGGGGGCACTGAAGCTTTCTTT.

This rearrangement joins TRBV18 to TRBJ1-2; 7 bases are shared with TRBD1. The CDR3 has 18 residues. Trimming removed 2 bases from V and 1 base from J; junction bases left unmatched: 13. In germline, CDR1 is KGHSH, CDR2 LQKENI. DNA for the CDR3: TGTGCCAGCTCACCATCACTTCGGTCGGACAGGCTTAACTATGGCTACACCTTC. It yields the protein CASSPSLRSDRLNYGYTF. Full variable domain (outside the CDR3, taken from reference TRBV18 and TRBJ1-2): NAGVMQNPRHLVRRRGQEARLRCSPMKGHSHVYWYRQLPEEGLKFMVYLQKENIIDESGMPKERFSAEFPKEGPSILRIQQVVRGDSAAYFCASSPSLRSDRLNYGYTFGSGTRLTVV.

The CDR3: CANLRGVYYGYTF. CDR3 DNA: TGTGCCAACCTTCGGGGGGTCTACTATGGCTACACCTTC. This sequence joins TRBV2 and TRBJ1-2, with D perhaps TRBD1 (5 bases). CDR3 length: 13 residues. Germline V gene sequence: CDR1 SNHLY, CDR2 FYNNEI. Deletions cut 10 bases from V and 3 bases from J, with 15 bases between.

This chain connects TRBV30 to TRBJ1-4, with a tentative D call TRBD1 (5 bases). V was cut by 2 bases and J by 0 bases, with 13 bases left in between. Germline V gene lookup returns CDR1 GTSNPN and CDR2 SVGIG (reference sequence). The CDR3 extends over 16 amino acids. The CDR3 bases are TGTGCCTGGAGTTGGGGGGAGGGGTCAACTAATGAAAAACTGTTTTTT. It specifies CAWSWGEGSTNEKLFF.

The DNA of the CDR3 is TGTGCCAGCAGCGCCGGGACTACCTACGAGCAGTACTTC. Translation: CASSAGTTYEQYF. The chain uses TRBV9 and TRBJ2-7, with 7 bases fitting TRBD2. This CDR3 contains 13 residues. V trimming: 3 bases; J trimming: 2 bases; junction bases outside the gene matches: 2. CDR1 and CDR2 (germline): SGDLS, YYNGEE.

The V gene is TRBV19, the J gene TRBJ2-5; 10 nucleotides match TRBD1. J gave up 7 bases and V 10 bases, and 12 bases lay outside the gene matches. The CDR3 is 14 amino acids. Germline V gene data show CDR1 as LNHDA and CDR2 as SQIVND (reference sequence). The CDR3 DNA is TGTGCCACCAACGACAGGGGGCTTGGAAGGACCCAGTACTTC. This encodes CATNDRGLGRTQYF.

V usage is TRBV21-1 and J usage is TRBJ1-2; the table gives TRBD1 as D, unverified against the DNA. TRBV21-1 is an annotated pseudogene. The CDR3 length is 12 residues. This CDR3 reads CASSHRARGYTF. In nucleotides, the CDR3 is TGTGCCAGCAGCCACAGGGCCCGCGGCTACACCTTC.

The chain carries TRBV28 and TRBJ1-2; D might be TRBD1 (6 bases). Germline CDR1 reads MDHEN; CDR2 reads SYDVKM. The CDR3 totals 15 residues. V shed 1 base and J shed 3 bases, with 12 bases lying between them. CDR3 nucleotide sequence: TGTGCCAGCAGTTTATCTCCAGGGGAGTACTATGGCTACACCTTC. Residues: CASSLSPGEYYGYTF.

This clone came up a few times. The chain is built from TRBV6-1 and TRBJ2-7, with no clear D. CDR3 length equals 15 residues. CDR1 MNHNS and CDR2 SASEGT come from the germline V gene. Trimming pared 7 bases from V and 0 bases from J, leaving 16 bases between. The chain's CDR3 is CASTSEDTASYEQYF. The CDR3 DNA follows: TGTGCCAGCACCTCCGAAGACACTGCCTCCTACGAGCAGTACTTC.

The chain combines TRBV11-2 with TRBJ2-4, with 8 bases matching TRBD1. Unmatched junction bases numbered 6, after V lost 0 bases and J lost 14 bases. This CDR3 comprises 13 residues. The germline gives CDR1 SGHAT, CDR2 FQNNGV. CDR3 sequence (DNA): TGTGCCAGCAGCTTAGATCCAGGGGGCGGCGAGTACTTC. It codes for CASSLDPGGGEYF.

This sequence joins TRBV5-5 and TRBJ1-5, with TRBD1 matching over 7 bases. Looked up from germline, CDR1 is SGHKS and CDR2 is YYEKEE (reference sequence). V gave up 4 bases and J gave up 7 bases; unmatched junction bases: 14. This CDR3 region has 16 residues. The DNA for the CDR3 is TGTGCCAGCAGCGGAAGCACAGGGGCGGTTCGCCAGCCCCAGCATTTT. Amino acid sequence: CASSGSTGAVRQPQHF.